The clone carrying this T cell receptor (beta chain) was picked up one time. This sample stems from a study of shared clonotypes between healthy human individuals. Method: immunoSEQ multiplex PCR; TCRdb's copy keeps in-frame clones and lacks some. The sample lists approximately 600,000 clones, 85% to 95% occurring once. The germline V gene has CDR1 MDHEN and CDR2 SYDVKM. The CDR3 is 16 amino acids. The germline V and J ends were trimmed by 5 bases and 0 bases, with 14 bases remaining between them. Naivety among CD8 cells was defined by CD45RO negativity and positive CCR7 selection, thereby excluding terminally differentiated effector memory CD45RA+ cells.

The rearrangement links TRBV28 to TRBJ1-5; D possibly corresponds to TRBD1 (5 bases). The source is a young woman in good health. The sample taken for sequencing was naive CD8+ T cells sorted from blood. CDR3 DNA: TGTGCCAGCAGTCCTGGGGCCTCCTATAGCAATCAGCCCCAGCATTTT. It encodes CASSPGASYSNQPQHF.